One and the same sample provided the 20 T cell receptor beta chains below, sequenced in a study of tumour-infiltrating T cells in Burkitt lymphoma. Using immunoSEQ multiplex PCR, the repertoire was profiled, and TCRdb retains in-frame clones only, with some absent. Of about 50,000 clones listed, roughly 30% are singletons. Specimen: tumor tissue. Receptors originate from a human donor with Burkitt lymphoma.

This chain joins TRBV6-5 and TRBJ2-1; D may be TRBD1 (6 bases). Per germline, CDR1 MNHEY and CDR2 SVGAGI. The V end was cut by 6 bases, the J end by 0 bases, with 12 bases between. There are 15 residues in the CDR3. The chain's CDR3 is CASSPEDSSYNEQFF. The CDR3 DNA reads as TGTGCCAGCAGCCCGGAGGACAGCTCCTACAATGAGCAGTTCTTC.

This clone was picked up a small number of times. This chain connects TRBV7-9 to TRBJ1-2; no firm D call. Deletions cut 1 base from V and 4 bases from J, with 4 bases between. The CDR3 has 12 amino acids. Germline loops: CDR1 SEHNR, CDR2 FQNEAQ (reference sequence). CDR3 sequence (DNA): TGTGCCAGCAGCTTAGGTACCTATGGCTACACCTTC. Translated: CASSLGTYGYTF.

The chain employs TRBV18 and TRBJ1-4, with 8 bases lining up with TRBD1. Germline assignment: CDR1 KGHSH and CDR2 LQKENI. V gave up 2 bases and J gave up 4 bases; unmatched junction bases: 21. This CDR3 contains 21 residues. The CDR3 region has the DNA TGTGCCAGCTCACCAAGTTTGGTCTACAGTCGGGGGACAGGTGGTAATGAAAAACTGTTTTTT. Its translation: CASSPSLVYSRGTGGNEKLFF.

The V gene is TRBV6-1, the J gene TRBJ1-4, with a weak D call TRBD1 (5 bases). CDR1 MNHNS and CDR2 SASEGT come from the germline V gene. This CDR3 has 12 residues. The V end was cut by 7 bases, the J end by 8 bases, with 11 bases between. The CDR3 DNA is TGTGCCAGCAACCGGGGGTCCGAAAAACTGTTTTTT. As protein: CASNRGSEKLFF.

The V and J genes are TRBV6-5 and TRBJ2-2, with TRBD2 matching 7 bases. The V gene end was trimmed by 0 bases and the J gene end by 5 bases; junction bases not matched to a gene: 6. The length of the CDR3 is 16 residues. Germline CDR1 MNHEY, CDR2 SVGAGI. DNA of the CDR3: TGTGCCAGCAGTTACTCGTGGGGAGGGCGTACCGGGGAGCTGTTTTTT. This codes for CASSYSWGGRTGELFF.

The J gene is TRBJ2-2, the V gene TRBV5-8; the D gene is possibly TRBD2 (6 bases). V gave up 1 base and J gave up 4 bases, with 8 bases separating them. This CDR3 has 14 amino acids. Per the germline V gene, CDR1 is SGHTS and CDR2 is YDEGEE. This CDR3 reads CASSLPGVTGELFF. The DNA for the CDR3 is TGTGCCAGCAGCTTGCCGGGGGTCACCGGGGAGCTGTTTTTT.

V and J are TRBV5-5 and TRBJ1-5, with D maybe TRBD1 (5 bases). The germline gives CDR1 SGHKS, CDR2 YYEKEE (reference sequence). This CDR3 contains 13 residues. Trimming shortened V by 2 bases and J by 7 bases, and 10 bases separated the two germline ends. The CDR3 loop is CASSFPGLQPQHF. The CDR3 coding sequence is TGTGCCAGCAGCTTTCCAGGGCTCCAGCCCCAGCATTTT.

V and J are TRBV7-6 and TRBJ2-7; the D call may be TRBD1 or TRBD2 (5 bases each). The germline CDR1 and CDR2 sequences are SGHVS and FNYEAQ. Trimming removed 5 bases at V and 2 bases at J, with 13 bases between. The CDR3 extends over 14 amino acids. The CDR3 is CASSDPGRAYEQYF. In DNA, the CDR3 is TGTGCCAGCAGCGACCCGGGACGGGCCTACGAGCAGTACTTC.

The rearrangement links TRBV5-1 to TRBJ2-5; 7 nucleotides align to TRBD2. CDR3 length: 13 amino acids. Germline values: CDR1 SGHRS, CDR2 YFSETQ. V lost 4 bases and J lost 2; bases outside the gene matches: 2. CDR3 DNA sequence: TGCGCCAGCAGCCCGGGGGGACAAGAGACCCAGTACTTC. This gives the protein CASSPGGQETQYF.

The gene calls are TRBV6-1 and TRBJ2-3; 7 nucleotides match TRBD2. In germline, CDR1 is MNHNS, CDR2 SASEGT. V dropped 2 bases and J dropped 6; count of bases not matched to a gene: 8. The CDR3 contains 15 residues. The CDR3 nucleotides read TGTGCCAGCAGTGAAATGGCAGGGAGGGTTGATACGCAGTATTTT. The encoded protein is CASSEMAGRVDTQYF.

CDR3 amino acids: CASSLSPGGFSTDTQYF. CDR3 nucleotides: TGTGCCAGCAGCTTAAGCCCGGGGGGTTTTAGCACAGATACGCAGTATTTT. The V call is TRBV11-2, the J call TRBJ2-3, with TRBD2 matching 7 bases. This CDR3 spans 17 amino acids. V was pared by 2 bases and J by 0 bases, with 8 bases of the junction left unmatched. The germline V gene has CDR1 SGHAT and CDR2 FQNNGV.

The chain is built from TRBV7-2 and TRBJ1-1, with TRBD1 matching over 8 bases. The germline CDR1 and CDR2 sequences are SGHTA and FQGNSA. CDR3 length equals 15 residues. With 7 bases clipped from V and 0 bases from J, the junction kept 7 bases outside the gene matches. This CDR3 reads CASKPGDRMNTEAFF. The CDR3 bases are TGTGCCAGCAAACCCGGGGACAGGATGAACACTGAAGCTTTCTTT.

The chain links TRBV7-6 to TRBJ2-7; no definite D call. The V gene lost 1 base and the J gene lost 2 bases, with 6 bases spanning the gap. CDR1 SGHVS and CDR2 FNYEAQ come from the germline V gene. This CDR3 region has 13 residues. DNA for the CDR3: TGTGCCAGCAGCTTAGAAGCCGCCTACGAGCAGTACTTC. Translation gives CASSLEAAYEQYF.

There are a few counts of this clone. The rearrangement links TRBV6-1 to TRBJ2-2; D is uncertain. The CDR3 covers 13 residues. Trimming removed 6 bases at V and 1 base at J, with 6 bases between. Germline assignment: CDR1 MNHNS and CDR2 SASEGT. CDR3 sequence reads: CASRKGNTGELFF. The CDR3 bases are TGTGCCAGCAGAAAAGGGAACACCGGGGAGCTGTTTTTT.

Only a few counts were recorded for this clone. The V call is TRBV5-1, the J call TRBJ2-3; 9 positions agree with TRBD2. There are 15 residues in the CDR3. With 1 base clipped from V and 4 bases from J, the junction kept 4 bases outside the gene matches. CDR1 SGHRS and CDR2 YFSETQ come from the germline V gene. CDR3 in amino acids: CASSLRRGGPDTQYF. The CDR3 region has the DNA TGCGCCAGCAGCTTGAGGCGGGGGGGCCCAGATACGCAGTATTTT.

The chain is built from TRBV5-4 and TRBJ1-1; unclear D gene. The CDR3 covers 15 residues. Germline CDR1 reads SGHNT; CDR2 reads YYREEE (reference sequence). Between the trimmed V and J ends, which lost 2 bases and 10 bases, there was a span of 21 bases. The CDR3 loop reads CASSFDGGPMSGAFF. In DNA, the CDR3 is TGTGCCAGCAGCTTTGATGGTGGGCCGATGTCCGGAGCTTTCTTT.

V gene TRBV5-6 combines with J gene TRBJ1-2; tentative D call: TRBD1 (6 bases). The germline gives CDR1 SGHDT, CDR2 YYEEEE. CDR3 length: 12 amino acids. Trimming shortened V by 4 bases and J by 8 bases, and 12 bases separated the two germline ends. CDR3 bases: TGTGCCAGCAGCGGGGGCATCGGCGGCTACACCTTC. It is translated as CASSGGIGGYTF.

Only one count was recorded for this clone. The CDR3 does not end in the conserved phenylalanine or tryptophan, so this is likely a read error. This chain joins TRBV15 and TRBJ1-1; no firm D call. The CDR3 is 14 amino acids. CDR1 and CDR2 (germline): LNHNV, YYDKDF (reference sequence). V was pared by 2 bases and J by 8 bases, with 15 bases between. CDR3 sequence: CATSRPSAATEAFV. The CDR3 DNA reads TGTGCCACCAGCAGACCCTCCGCCGCAACGGAAGCTTTCGTT.

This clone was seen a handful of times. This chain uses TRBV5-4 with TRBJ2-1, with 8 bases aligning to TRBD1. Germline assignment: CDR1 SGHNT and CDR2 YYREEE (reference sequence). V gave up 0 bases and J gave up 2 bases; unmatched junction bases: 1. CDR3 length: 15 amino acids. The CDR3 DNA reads TGTGCCAGCAGCTTGGGACAGGGGCCCTACAATGAGCAGTTCTTC. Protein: CASSLGQGPYNEQFF. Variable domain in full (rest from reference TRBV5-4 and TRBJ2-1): ETGVTQSPTHLIKTRGQQVTLRCSSQSGHNTVSWYQQALGQGPQFIFQYYREEENGRGNFPPRFSGLQFPNYSSELNVNALELDDSALYLCASSLGQGPYNEQFFGPGTRLTVL.

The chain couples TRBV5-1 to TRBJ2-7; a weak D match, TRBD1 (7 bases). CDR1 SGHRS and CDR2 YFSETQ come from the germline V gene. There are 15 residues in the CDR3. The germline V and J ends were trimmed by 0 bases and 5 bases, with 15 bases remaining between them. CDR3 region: CASSLGGGGIDEQYF. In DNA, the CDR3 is TGCGCCAGCAGCTTGGGAGGAGGGGGCATCGACGAGCAGTACTTC.